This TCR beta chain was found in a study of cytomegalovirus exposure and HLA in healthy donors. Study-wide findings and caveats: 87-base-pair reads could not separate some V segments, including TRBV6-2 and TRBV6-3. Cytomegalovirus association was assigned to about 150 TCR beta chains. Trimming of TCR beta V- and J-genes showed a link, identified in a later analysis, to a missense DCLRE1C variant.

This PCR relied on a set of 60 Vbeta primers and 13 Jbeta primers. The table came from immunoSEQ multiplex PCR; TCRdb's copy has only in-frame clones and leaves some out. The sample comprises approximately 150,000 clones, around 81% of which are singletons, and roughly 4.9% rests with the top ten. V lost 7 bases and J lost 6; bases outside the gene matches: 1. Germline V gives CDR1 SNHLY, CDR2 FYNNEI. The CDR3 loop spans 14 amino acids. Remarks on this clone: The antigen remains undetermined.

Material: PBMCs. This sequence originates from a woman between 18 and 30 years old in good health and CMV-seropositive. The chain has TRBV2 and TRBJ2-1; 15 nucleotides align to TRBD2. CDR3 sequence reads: CASMGLAGGNEQFF. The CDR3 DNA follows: TGTGCCAGCATGGGACTAGCGGGGGGCAATGAGCAGTTCTTC.